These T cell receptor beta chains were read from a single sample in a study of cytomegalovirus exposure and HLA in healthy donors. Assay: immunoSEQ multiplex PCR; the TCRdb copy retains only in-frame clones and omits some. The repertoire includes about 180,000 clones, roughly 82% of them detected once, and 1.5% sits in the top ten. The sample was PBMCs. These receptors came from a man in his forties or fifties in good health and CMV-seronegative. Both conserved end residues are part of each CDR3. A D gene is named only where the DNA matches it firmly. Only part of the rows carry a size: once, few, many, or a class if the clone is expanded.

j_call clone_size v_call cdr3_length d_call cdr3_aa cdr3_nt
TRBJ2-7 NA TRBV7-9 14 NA CASSLGYRAYEQYF TGTGCCAGCAGCTTAGGGTACAGGGCGTACGAGCAGTACTTC
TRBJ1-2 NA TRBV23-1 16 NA CASSQGDGGENYGYTF TGCGCCAGCAGTCAAGGAGACGGGGGAGAAAACTATGGCTACACCTTC
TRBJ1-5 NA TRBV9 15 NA CASSVGPLGGQPQHF TGTGCCAGCAGCGTGGGGCCCCTGGGGGGTCAGCCCCAGCATTTT
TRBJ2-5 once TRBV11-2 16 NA CASSLDWSGSQETQYF TGTGCCAGCAGCTTAGATTGGAGCGGTAGCCAAGAGACCCAGTACTTC
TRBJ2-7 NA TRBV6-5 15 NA CASSSPGLRTYEQYF TGTGCCAGCAGTTCCCCGGGACTGCGAACCTACGAGCAGTACTTC
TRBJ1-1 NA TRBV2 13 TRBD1 CASSADRVTEAFF TGTGCCAGCAGCGCTGACAGGGTGACTGAAGCTTTCTTT
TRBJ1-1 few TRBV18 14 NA CASSRGHVGSEAFF TGTGCCAGCTCACGCGGACATGTTGGCTCTGAAGCTTTCTTT
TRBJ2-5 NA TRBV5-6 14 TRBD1 CASSLGDRAETQYF TGTGCCAGCAGCTTAGGGGACAGGGCAGAGACCCAGTACTTC
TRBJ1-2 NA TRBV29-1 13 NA CSVDSLWGGGYTF TGCAGCGTTGATAGTCTGTGGGGGGGTGGCTACACCTTC
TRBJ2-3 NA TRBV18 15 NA CASSPPSPGTDTQYF TGTGCCAGCTCACCACCAAGCCCGGGGACAGATACGCAGTATTTT